The 15 T cell receptor beta chains reported below all come from one sample, sequenced in a study of T cells in narcolepsy. Repertoires were generated with immunoSEQ multiplex PCR, while TCRdb's copy carries only in-frame clones and drops some. Of some 37,000 clones listed, 70% to 90% are singletons. Sequenced input: CD45RA- memory CD4+ T cells from PBMCs. These TCRs come from a human donor with narcolepsy.

This chain links TRBV6-1 with TRBJ2-1; D is perhaps TRBD1 (5 bases). This CDR3 is built from 12 residues. With 0 bases removed from V and 12 bases from J, the gap between germline ends came to 9 bases. The V gene's germline CDR1 is MNHNS and CDR2 SASEGT. CDR3 nucleotide sequence: TGTGCCAGCAGTGAAGCGGGGCTGGGGCAGTTCTTC. The encoded protein is CASSEAGLGQFF.

This rearrangement joins TRBV7-2 to TRBJ1-5, with D uncertain. The CDR3 spans 15 residues. The V gene's germline CDR1 is SGHTA and CDR2 FQGNSA. V lost 5 bases, J lost 0 bases, and 11 bases lay in between. CDR3 DNA: TGTGCCAGCAGCCCCCACGGCAGTAGCAATCAGCCCCAGCATTTT. This encodes CASSPHGSSNQPQHF. The full variable domain, its missing parts supplied by reference TRBV7-2 and TRBJ1-5, is GAGVSQSPSNKVTEKGKDVELRCDPISGHTALYWYRQSLGQGLEFLIYFQGNSAPDKSGLPSDRFSAERTGGSVSTLTIQRTQQEDSAVYLCASSPHGSSNQPQHFGDGTRLSIL.

The chain has TRBV7-2 and TRBJ1-2, with D possibly matching TRBD1 (5 bases). Germline loops: CDR1 SGHTA, CDR2 FQGNSA. The length of the CDR3 is 13 residues. V was clipped by 7 bases and J by 7 bases, with 16 bases between them. The CDR3 DNA sequence: TGTGCCAGCATCTCGGCAGGGTTCGGTGGCTACACCTTC. Residues: CASISAGFGGYTF. The full variable domain, completed using reference TRBV7-2 and TRBJ1-2, is GAGVSQSPSNKVTEKGKDVELRCDPISGHTALYWYRQSLGQGLEFLIYFQGNSAPDKSGLPSDRFSAERTGGSVSTLTIQRTQQEDSAVYLCASISAGFGGYTFGSGTRLTVV.

The chain has TRBV28 and TRBJ1-2; the D gene is possibly TRBD1 (6 bases). CDR1 and CDR2 from the germline V gene are MDHEN and SYDVKM. V was trimmed by 6 bases and J by 4 bases, leaving 18 bases between them. The CDR3 spans 15 residues. The CDR3 spells CASRLPGQGPYGYTF. CDR3 DNA: TGTGCCAGCAGACTACCGGGACAAGGTCCCTATGGCTACACCTTC.

The chain carries TRBV6-6 and TRBJ2-7, with D possibly being TRBD2 (6 bases). In germline, CDR1 is MNHNY, CDR2 SVGAGI (reference sequence). V lost 6 bases, J lost 6 bases, and 18 bases lay in between. CDR3 length: 14 amino acids. The CDR3 region is CASRQNVGGTEQYF. DNA for the CDR3: TGTGCCAGCAGACAAAATGTAGGAGGGACCGAGCAGTACTTC.

The V and J genes are TRBV2 and TRBJ2-7; D assignment may be TRBD1 or TRBD2 (5 bases each). The germline V gene has CDR1 SNHLY and CDR2 FYNNEI. CDR3 length equals 13 residues. Trimming pared 6 bases from V and 6 bases from J, leaving 15 bases between. CDR3 amino acids: CASRVAGAREQYF. The CDR3 region has the DNA TGTGCCAGCAGAGTCGCCGGGGCACGCGAGCAGTACTTC. Together with reference TRBV2 and TRBJ2-7, the CDR3 gives the full variable domain: EPEVTQTPSHQVTQMGQEVILRCVPISNHLYFYWYRQILGQKVEFLVSFYNNEISEKSEIFDDQFSVERPDGSNFTLKIRSTKLEDSAMYFCASRVAGAREQYFGPGTRLTVT.

J is TRBJ1-1 and V is TRBV6-5; a possible D gene is TRBD1 (5 bases). The CDR3 has 14 residues. The V gene's germline CDR1 is MNHEY and CDR2 SVGAGI. Trimming took off 7 bases at V and 4 bases at J, with 16 bases between the two ends. CDR3 amino acids: CASTQSGATTEAFF. CDR3 coding DNA: TGTGCCAGCACGCAGTCCGGGGCTACCACTGAAGCTTTCTTT.

The rearrangement uses TRBV5-1 and TRBJ2-4; D is unresolved. The V end was cut by 5 bases, the J end by 3 bases, with 12 bases between. Germline V gene sequence: CDR1 SGHRS, CDR2 YFSETQ. This CDR3 has 14 amino acids. CDR3 sequence (DNA): TGCGCCAGCAGGCCCGACCCTCGCAAAAACATTCAGTACTTC. It translates to CASRPDPRKNIQYF.

The V and J genes are TRBV9 and TRBJ2-7, with no clear D. The CDR3 extends over 13 amino acids. Trimming took off 1 base at V and 6 bases at J, with 11 bases between the two ends. Germline loops: CDR1 SGDLS, CDR2 YYNGEE. In DNA form, the CDR3 reads TGTGCCAGCAGCGTATCGCAGGCAGGCGAGCAGTACTTC. Translated, it gives CASSVSQAGEQYF.

This sequence joins TRBV30 and TRBJ2-3; no clear D gene. Trimming removed 0 bases from V and 3 bases from J, with 13 bases in between. The CDR3 is 15 residues long. Germline V gene lookup returns CDR1 GTSNPN and CDR2 SVGIG (reference sequence). The CDR3 is CAWSVLPLSTDTQYF. Here the CDR3 DNA reads TGTGCCTGGAGTGTACTCCCTCTTTCGACAGATACGCAGTATTTT.

The rearrangement links TRBV7-2 to TRBJ1-3; D is unresolved. Trimming pared 7 bases from V and 2 bases from J, leaving 6 bases between. Germline values: CDR1 SGHTA, CDR2 FQGNSA. The CDR3 extends over 12 amino acids. For the CDR3, the DNA is TGTGCCAGCATCCCGGCTGGAAACACCATATATTTT. Protein product: CASIPAGNTIYF.

The V and J genes are TRBV15 and TRBJ2-3; D unclear. The CDR3 contains 13 residues. CDR1 and CDR2 (germline): LNHNV, YYDKDF (reference sequence). Trimming removed 1 base from V and 4 bases from J, with 6 bases in between. The chain's CDR3 is CATSRGPADTQYF. In nucleotides, the CDR3 is TGTGCCACCAGCAGAGGACCAGCAGATACGCAGTATTTT.

The chain couples TRBV19 to TRBJ2-7; TRBD2 agrees at 11 bases. V lost 1 base and J lost 0; bases outside the gene matches: 2. Germline CDR1 and CDR2: LNHDA and SQIVND (reference sequence). CDR3 length: 16 amino acids. The CDR3 spells CASSIGGTSGSYEQYF. CDR3 bases: TGTGCCAGTAGTATAGGTGGGACTAGCGGCTCCTACGAGCAGTACTTC.

V is TRBV7-7 and J is TRBJ2-2; no definite D call. Germline loops: CDR1 SSHAT, CDR2 FNYEAQ (reference sequence). The CDR3 is made up of 15 amino acids. The germline V and J ends were trimmed by 5 bases and 0 bases, with 10 bases remaining between them. CDR3 nucleotide sequence: TGTGCCAGCAGCCTAGGCCGGGCGAACACCGGGGAGCTGTTTTTT. Protein product: CASSLGRANTGELFF.

The chain joins TRBV5-1 to TRBJ2-2, with a weak D call TRBD1 (6 bases). The CDR3 has 15 amino acids. Germline V gene sequence: CDR1 SGHRS, CDR2 YFSETQ. The germline V and J ends were trimmed by 2 bases and 5 bases, with 13 bases remaining between them. The CDR3, as DNA: TGCGCCAGCAGCTTCTCGGTAGGGGGAACCGGGGAGCTGTTTTTT. Translated: CASSFSVGGTGELFF.